Listed below are T cell receptor beta chains from one sample, sequenced in a study of vaccination effects on CD4 cells after COVID-19. Their antigens remain unidentified. Only in-frame clones appear in the TCRdb table, and some are missing; sequencing was by immunoSEQ multiplex PCR. The data contain tens of thousands of clones, approximately 80% of them singletons. Here the sequenced sample was CD4+ T cells from PBMCs cultured with HCoV-229E spike peptides, taken after COVID-19 vaccination. The receptors stem from a human donor who received a COVID-19 vaccine. Each CDR3 is given with its conserved first and last residue. The D gene is left open where the match is weak. Clone size is shown for a subset of rows, as once, few, many or a class of expanded clone.

>few|TRBJ1-5|TRBD1|TRBV27
TGTGCCAGCAGTTCACACAGGGGGGATCAGCCCCAGCATTTT
CASSSHRGDQPQHF
>-|TRBJ2-7|TRBD1|TRBV27
TGTGCCAGCAGTTTCCAGAAAGGGACAGAAATCGCTTACGAGCAGTACTTC
CASSFQKGTEIAYEQYF
>-|TRBJ1-1|-|TRBV6-4
TGTGCCAGCAGAGGACAGAGGAACACTGAAGCTTTCTTT
CASRGQRNTEAFF
>-|TRBJ2-2|-|TRBV7-2
TGTGCCAGCAGCGCCGGGGGACTTTCGAACACCGGGGAGCTGTTTTTT
CASSAGGLSNTGELFF
>few|TRBJ1-2|-|TRBV2
TGTGCCAGCAGTGAGCTCGGTGGCTACACCTTC
CASSELGGYTF
>-|TRBJ2-5|-|TRBV5-4
TGTGCCAGCAGCTTGGACGGACAGCAAGAGACCCAGTACTTC
CASSLDGQQETQYF
>-|TRBJ2-3|TRBD2|TRBV6-5
TGTGCCAGCAGTACCGGGGGGGCGCTTTCAGATACGCAGTATTTT
CASSTGGALSDTQYF
>-|TRBJ1-4|-|TRBV12-3/TRBV12-4
TGTGCCAGCAGCTTAGCAGGCCGTGAAAAACTGTTTTTT
CASSLAGREKLFF
>-|TRBJ2-3|-|TRBV9
TGTGCCAGCAGCGTAGGCCGGACAGATCGGTTCACAGATACGCAGTATTTT
CASSVGRTDRFTDTQYF
>-|TRBJ2-3|-|TRBV7-9
TGTGCCAGCAGCTTAGGTTTAGGGCAGGCAGATACGCAGTATTTT
CASSLGLGQADTQYF
>-|TRBJ1-3|TRBD1|TRBV6-6
TGTGCCTCCCGGGACAGTCTTGCTGGAAACACCATATATTTT
CASRDSLAGNTIYF
>-|TRBJ1-2|-|TRBV2
TGTGCCAGCAGTGAAGGGGACCAGGTAAACTATGGCTACACCTTC
CASSEGDQVNYGYTF
>-|TRBJ2-3|TRBD2|TRBV5-1
TGCGCCAGCAGCTTGAGACTAGCGGGCGCAGATACGCAGTATTTT
CASSLRLAGADTQYF
>-|TRBJ1-3|TRBD1|TRBV27
TGTGCCAGCGTGGACAGGGCCGGAAACACCATATATTTT
CASVDRAGNTIYF
>once|TRBJ1-2|TRBD1|TRBV7-2
TGTGCCAGCAGCTTAGCGACAGGGCCGAACTATGGCTACACCTTC
CASSLATGPNYGYTF
>-|TRBJ2-1|-|TRBV6-2/TRBV6-3
TGTGCCAGCAGTAATGGGGGGGCGGTCTATGAGCAGTTCTTC
CASSNGGAVYEQFF
>-|TRBJ1-4|-|TRBV18
TGTGCCAGCTCACCTATCCTGGTCACCAGGGAGGAAAAACTGTTTTTT
CASSPILVTREEKLFF
>-|TRBJ2-4|TRBD1|TRBV12-5
TGTGCTAGTGGTCCCGAACCGGGACAGGGGGCAAAAAACATTCAGTACTTC
CASGPEPGQGAKNIQYF
>few|TRBJ1-5|-|TRBV19
TGTGCCAGTAGTGCAGTGAGTGGCAATCAGCCCCAGCATTTT
CASSAVSGNQPQHF
>-|TRBJ2-1|TRBD1|TRBV3-1/TRBV3-2
TGTGCCAGCAGCCGGACAGGGTCGGGTGAGCAGTTCTTC
CASSRTGSGEQFF
>-|TRBJ2-2|-|TRBV7-3
TGTGCCAGCAGCTTAAACGGGAGGAACACCGGGGAGCTGTTTTTT
CASSLNGRNTGELFF
>-|TRBJ2-2|TRBD1|TRBV5-1
TGCGCCAGCAAAGGGACAGCCAACACCGGGGAGCTGTTTTTT
CASKGTANTGELFF
>once|TRBJ1-1|-|TRBV6-2/TRBV6-3
TGTGCCAGCAGTCAAGACAGGTTGGGCGCTGAAGCTTTCTTT
CASSQDRLGAEAFF
>once|TRBJ1-6|TRBD1|TRBV10-2
TGCGCCAGCAGCGGACAGGGGACCAATTCACCCCTCCACTTT
CASSGQGTNSPLHF
>-|TRBJ2-2|-|TRBV7-3
TGTGCCAGCAGCTTACGCAGCTCGAACACCGGGGAGCTGTTTTTT
CASSLRSSNTGELFF
>-|TRBJ1-3|TRBD1|TRBV3-1/TRBV3-2
TGTGCCAGCAGCAACAGGGGTGGTGGAAACACCATATATTTT
CASSNRGGGNTIYF
>-|TRBJ2-1|-|TRBV29-1
TGCAGCGTTCCCACCGACACACGGGCCAATGAGCAGTTCTTC
CSVPTDTRANEQFF